Each of the 24 T cell receptor beta chains below was sequenced from the same sample in a study of sequential checkpoint blockade in melanoma. Stated treatment: randomized to nivolumab then ipilimumab (arm A) or the reverse (arm B). Repertoires were generated with immunoSEQ multiplex PCR, while TCRdb's copy carries only in-frame clones and drops some. The table has some 30,000 clones, about 86% seen once. The material sequenced was CD8+ T cells sorted from blood (inferred from file names), taken from a patient given nivolumab and ipilimumab in sequence. These receptor sequences come from a human donor with melanoma.

This clone was counted between two and nine times. Written as DNA, the CDR3 is TGTGCCAGCAGCTTATCGCAGGTATCCTACGAGCAGTACTTC. This encodes CASSLSQVSYEQYF. The V gene is TRBV13, the J gene TRBJ2-7; D is ambiguous. Germline CDR1 is PRHDT and CDR2 is FYEKMQ (reference sequence). This CDR3 has 14 residues. With 2 bases removed from V and 1 base from J, the gap between germline ends came to 9 bases.

This rearrangement joins TRBV14 to TRBJ2-7; 10 nucleotides match TRBD1. J gave up 6 bases and V 2 bases, and 4 bases lay outside the gene matches. Germline V gives CDR1 SGHDN, CDR2 FVKESK. There are 14 residues in the CDR3. CDR3 bases: TGTGCCAGCAGCCAACGGACAGGGGGGTCCGAGCAGTACTTC. Residues: CASSQRTGGSEQYF.

In its sample, this clone was seen a few times. This chain joins TRBV27 and TRBJ1-2, with D perhaps matching TRBD1 (6 bases). The V end lost 3 bases, the J end lost 0 bases, and 8 bases lay between the germline ends. Germline values: CDR1 MNHEY, CDR2 SMNVEV (reference sequence). The CDR3 runs 14 residues. CDR3 region: CASSFQGTNYGYTF. CDR3 nucleotides: TGTGCCAGCAGTTTTCAGGGGACTAACTATGGCTACACCTTC.

The V and J genes are TRBV10-3 and TRBJ2-1; D might be TRBD1 (6 bases). The CDR3 totals 16 residues. V was cut by 1 base and J by 0 bases, with 10 bases left in between. Germline assignment: CDR1 ENHRY and CDR2 SYGVKD. DNA for the CDR3: TGTGCCATCAGTGAGTTAAGGGGGAGCTCCTACAATGAGCAGTTCTTC. Translating it yields CAISELRGSSYNEQFF.

V and J are TRBV25-1 and TRBJ2-2; TRBD1 matches 8 bases. J was trimmed by 3 bases and V by 5 bases; bases with no gene match: 11. Germline-derived CDR1 and CDR2 are MGHDK and SYGVNS. This CDR3 has 17 residues. CDR3 region: CASSPQGGGKDTGELFF. The CDR3 bases are TGTGCCAGCAGTCCACAGGGGGGCGGGAAAGACACCGGGGAGCTGTTTTTT.

The V call is TRBV7-9, the J call TRBJ1-4; no definite D call. Trimming left V 1 base short and J 12 bases short, with 18 bases between. Germline loops: CDR1 SEHNR, CDR2 FQNEAQ (reference sequence). This CDR3 has 15 residues. The CDR3 DNA follows: TGTGCCAGCAGCTTAGTGGTGCTCGGAGATTCTGAACTGTTTTTT. It codes for CASSLVVLGDSELFF.

The chain joins TRBV11-2 to TRBJ2-3, with 9 bases aligning to TRBD2. The CDR3 runs to 16 residues. The V and J ends lost 3 bases and 5 bases, in that order; junction bases with no gene match: 9. CDR1 SGHAT and CDR2 FQNNGV come from the germline V gene. CDR3 nucleotide sequence: TGTGCCAGCAGCTTGGGGGCGGGAGGGCCCCGAGATACGCAGTATTTT. Its translation is CASSLGAGGPRDTQYF.

This chain uses TRBV9 with TRBJ2-5, with D perhaps TRBD1 (5 bases). The DNA end lines up better with TRBJ2-7; the J call may be wrong. The CDR3 loop spans 14 amino acids. Germline assignment: CDR1 SGDLS and CDR2 YYNGEE. For the CDR3, the DNA is TGTGCCAGCAGCCCCGGTGGGGCGACGTACGAGCAGTACTTC. It yields the protein CASSPGGATYEQYF.

V gene TRBV5-4 combines with J gene TRBJ2-1; 9 positions match TRBD2. Germline CDR1 SGHNT, CDR2 YYREEE (reference sequence). The length of the CDR3 is 16 residues. J was trimmed by 4 bases and V by 0 bases; bases with no gene match: 5. CDR3 in amino acids: CASSLASAGGYNEQFF. The CDR3 DNA reads as TGTGCCAGCAGCTTGGCATCGGCGGGAGGGTACAATGAGCAGTTCTTC.

The rearrangement links TRBV13 to TRBJ2-5; 10 bases line up with TRBD2. CDR1 is PRHDT and CDR2 is FYEKMQ in the germline V gene (reference sequence). Trimming at V came to 0 bases and at J to 3 bases, leaving 10 bases not matched to a gene. The CDR3 is 18 amino acids. The CDR3 DNA sequence: TGTGCCAGCAGCTTAGGAGTAGGCGGGACTAGCGTTGAAGAGACCCAGTACTTC. This sequence encodes CASSLGVGGTSVEETQYF. The entire variable domain, with the rest obtained from reference TRBV13 and TRBJ2-5, is as follows: AAGVIQSPRHLIKEKRETATLKCYPIPRHDTVYWYQQGPGQDPQFLISFYEKMQSDKGSIPDRFSAQQFSDYHSELNMSSLELGDSALYFCASSLGVGGTSVEETQYFGPGTRLLVL.

This clone was seen just once. The V and J genes are TRBV27 and TRBJ2-7; 12 bases fit TRBD2. The CDR3 runs to 16 residues. Germline trimming cut 5 bases from V and 5 bases from J; bases unmatched to any gene: 10. The V gene's germline CDR1 is MNHEY and CDR2 SMNVEV (reference sequence). CDR3 protein: CASSPLLAGGPHEQYF. The CDR3 DNA is TGTGCCAGCAGTCCCCTTCTAGCGGGAGGGCCCCACGAGCAGTACTTC.

The chain employs TRBV27 and TRBJ2-1; 7 positions agree with TRBD2. Germline trimming cut 7 bases from V and 0 bases from J; bases unmatched to any gene: 6. Germline V gene data show CDR1 as MNHEY and CDR2 as SMNVEV (reference sequence). The CDR3 contains 15 residues. The CDR3 spells CASTLALSSYNEQFF. The CDR3, as DNA: TGTGCCAGCACACTAGCGTTGAGCTCCTACAATGAGCAGTTCTTC.

Relative to its sample, this clone is medium-sized. This chain uses TRBV29-1 with TRBJ2-2; TRBD1 is a possible D gene (5 bases). There are 13 residues in the CDR3. From germline, CDR1 is SQVTM and CDR2 ANQGSEA. V gave up 1 base and J gave up 4 bases, with 7 bases separating them. The CDR3 region is CSVEGQITGELFF. The CDR3 coding sequence is TGCAGCGTTGAAGGACAGATCACCGGGGAGCTGTTTTTT.

The chain uses TRBV27 and TRBJ2-3; 10 nucleotides line up with TRBD1. Germline values: CDR1 MNHEY, CDR2 SMNVEV (reference sequence). CDR3 size: 16 residues. V lost 6 bases, J lost 1 base, and 7 bases stayed unmatched. In nucleotides, the CDR3 is TGTGCCAGCAGCTGCGCGGGACAGGGGTGCACAGATACGCAGTATTTT. Translating it yields CASSCAGQGCTDTQYF.

This chain uses TRBV7-9 with TRBJ1-1; D is unresolved. V gave up 1 base and J gave up 11 bases, with 8 bases separating them. Germline lookup yields CDR1 SEHNR and CDR2 FQNEAQ (reference sequence). CDR3 size: 11 residues. The CDR3 bases are TGTGCCAGCAGCTTAGTACATAACGCTTTCTTT. Translation: CASSLVHNAFF.

The chain carries TRBV5-1 and TRBJ2-3; 8 bases are a match to TRBD2. The CDR3 has 15 residues. Germline V gene lookup returns CDR1 SGHRS and CDR2 YFSETQ. V lost 0 bases and J lost 3; bases outside the gene matches: 3. In DNA, the CDR3 is TGCGCCAGCAGCTTGGATGGACTAGCTACAGATACGCAGTATTTT. Protein: CASSLDGLATDTQYF.

The CDR3 sequence: CASSVVSGELFF. The CDR3 DNA reads TGTGCCAGCAGCGTAGTGAGCGGGGAGCTGTTTTTT. The gene calls are TRBV9 and TRBJ2-2; D is unresolved. The V and J ends lost 0 bases and 7 bases respectively, with 4 bases between them. CDR1 SGDLS and CDR2 YYNGEE come from the germline V gene. The CDR3 consists of 12 residues.

The chain uses TRBV27 and TRBJ2-3, with D perhaps TRBD2 (7 bases). This CDR3 comprises 14 residues. With 7 bases removed from V and 4 bases from J, the gap between germline ends came to 15 bases. The germline V gene has CDR1 MNHEY and CDR2 SMNVEV (reference sequence). CDR3 residues: CASKVGGGPDTQYF. CDR3 DNA sequence: TGTGCCAGCAAAGTGGGAGGGGGTCCAGATACGCAGTATTTT.

This clone was found once. The V gene is TRBV6-6, the J gene TRBJ2-1; TRBD2 agrees at 10 bases. Trimming at V came to 6 bases and at J to 5 bases, leaving 7 bases not matched to a gene. Germline V gives CDR1 MNHNY, CDR2 SVGAGI (reference sequence). This CDR3 has 15 residues. In DNA, the CDR3 is TGTGCCAGCAGCCTCCTAGCGGGAGAGAACAATGAGCAGTTCTTC. Amino acids: CASSLLAGENNEQFF.

The chain employs TRBV28 and TRBJ1-5, with D possibly matching TRBD1 (5 bases). The CDR3 has 15 residues. The germline V and J ends were trimmed by 6 bases and 5 bases, with 17 bases remaining between them. Germline lookup yields CDR1 MDHEN and CDR2 SYDVKM. CDR3 sequence (DNA): TGTGCCAGCAGCGGAGGGGACCGTTTTCATCAGCCCCAGCATTTT. Protein sequence: CASSGGDRFHQPQHF.

This chain joins TRBV4-2 and TRBJ2-1; 9 bases line up with TRBD2. The length of the CDR3 is 15 residues. The J segment lost 8 bases and the V segment lost 4 bases, leaving 9 bases of the junction unmatched. Per the germline V gene, CDR1 is LGHNA and CDR2 is YNFKEQ. The CDR3 loop reads CASSPEVAGDDEQFF. The CDR3 DNA sequence: TGTGCCAGCAGCCCCGAGGTAGCGGGAGACGATGAGCAGTTCTTC.

The chain uses TRBV13 and TRBJ2-7, with a tentative D call TRBD1 (6 bases). The CDR3 has 13 amino acids. Trimming stripped 6 bases from V and 1 base from J, with 10 bases between. Per germline, CDR1 PRHDT and CDR2 FYEKMQ (reference sequence). CDR3 region: CASSRGHSYEQYF. The CDR3 region has the DNA TGTGCCAGCAGTAGGGGACATTCCTACGAGCAGTACTTC.

Concerning this clone: At the DNA level, this CDR3 is encoded by other sequences in the same sample as well. The chain joins TRBV5-1 to TRBJ2-7, with 7 bases identical to TRBD1. The V gene's germline CDR1 is SGHRS and CDR2 YFSETQ. This CDR3 comprises 13 residues. Unmatched junction bases numbered 0, after V lost 0 bases and J lost 3 bases. The CDR3 DNA is TGCGCCAGCAGCTTGGGGACAGGCTACGAGCAGTACTTC. It specifies CASSLGTGYEQYF.

The CDR3 nucleotides are TGTGCCAGCAGCCGGAGCCGGGGGTATCTCCAAGAGACCCAGTACTTC. Encoded protein: CASSRSRGYLQETQYF. The chain uses TRBV4-2 and TRBJ2-5; TRBD2 is a possible D gene (6 bases). The CDR3 runs to 16 residues. The V and J ends lost 4 bases and 1 base respectively, with 16 bases between them. Germline assignment: CDR1 LGHNA and CDR2 YNFKEQ.